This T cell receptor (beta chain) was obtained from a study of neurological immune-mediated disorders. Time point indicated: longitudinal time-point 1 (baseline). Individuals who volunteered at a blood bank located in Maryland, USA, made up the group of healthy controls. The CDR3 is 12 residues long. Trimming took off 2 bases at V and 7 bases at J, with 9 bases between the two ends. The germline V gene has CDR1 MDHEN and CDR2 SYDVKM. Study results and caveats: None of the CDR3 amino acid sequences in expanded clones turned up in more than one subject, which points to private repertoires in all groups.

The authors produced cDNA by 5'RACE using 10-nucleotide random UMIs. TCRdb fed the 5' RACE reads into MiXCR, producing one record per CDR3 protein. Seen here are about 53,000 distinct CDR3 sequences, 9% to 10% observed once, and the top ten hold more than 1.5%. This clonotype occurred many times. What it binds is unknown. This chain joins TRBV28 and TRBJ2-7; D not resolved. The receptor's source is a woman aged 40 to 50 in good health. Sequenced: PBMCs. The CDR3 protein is CASSLGDREQYF. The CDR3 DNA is TGTGCCAGCAGTTTAGGGGATAGGGAGCAGTACTTC.